This T cell receptor (beta chain) was identified in a study of PD-1 blockade in classical Hodgkin lymphoma. This CDR3 is 19 amino acids long. Per germline, CDR1 SGHDT and CDR2 YYEEEE. Trimming cost V 2 bases and J 2 bases; bases outside gene matches: 8. The sample's time point: cycle 4 day 1 (C4D1), after 6 weeks of nivolumab. Each patient experienced a relapse that followed autologous stem cell transplantation, and brentuximab vedotin exposure varied. Data came from immunoSEQ multiplex PCR; TCRdb stores just in-frame clones and leaves some out. Of over 60,000 clones in the sample, about 90% are singletons; the top ten hold 9% to 12%.

V is TRBV5-6 and J is TRBJ2-2, with 14 bases matching TRBD2. Specimen: peripheral blood mononuclear cells (PBMCs), collected before the fourth cycle of nivolumab. The receptor comes from a human donor with classical Hodgkin lymphoma. CDR3 protein: CASSFGLAGGRPNTGELFF. CDR3 bases: TGTGCCAGCAGCTTCGGACTAGCGGGGGGCCGCCCTAACACCGGGGAGCTGTTTTTT.